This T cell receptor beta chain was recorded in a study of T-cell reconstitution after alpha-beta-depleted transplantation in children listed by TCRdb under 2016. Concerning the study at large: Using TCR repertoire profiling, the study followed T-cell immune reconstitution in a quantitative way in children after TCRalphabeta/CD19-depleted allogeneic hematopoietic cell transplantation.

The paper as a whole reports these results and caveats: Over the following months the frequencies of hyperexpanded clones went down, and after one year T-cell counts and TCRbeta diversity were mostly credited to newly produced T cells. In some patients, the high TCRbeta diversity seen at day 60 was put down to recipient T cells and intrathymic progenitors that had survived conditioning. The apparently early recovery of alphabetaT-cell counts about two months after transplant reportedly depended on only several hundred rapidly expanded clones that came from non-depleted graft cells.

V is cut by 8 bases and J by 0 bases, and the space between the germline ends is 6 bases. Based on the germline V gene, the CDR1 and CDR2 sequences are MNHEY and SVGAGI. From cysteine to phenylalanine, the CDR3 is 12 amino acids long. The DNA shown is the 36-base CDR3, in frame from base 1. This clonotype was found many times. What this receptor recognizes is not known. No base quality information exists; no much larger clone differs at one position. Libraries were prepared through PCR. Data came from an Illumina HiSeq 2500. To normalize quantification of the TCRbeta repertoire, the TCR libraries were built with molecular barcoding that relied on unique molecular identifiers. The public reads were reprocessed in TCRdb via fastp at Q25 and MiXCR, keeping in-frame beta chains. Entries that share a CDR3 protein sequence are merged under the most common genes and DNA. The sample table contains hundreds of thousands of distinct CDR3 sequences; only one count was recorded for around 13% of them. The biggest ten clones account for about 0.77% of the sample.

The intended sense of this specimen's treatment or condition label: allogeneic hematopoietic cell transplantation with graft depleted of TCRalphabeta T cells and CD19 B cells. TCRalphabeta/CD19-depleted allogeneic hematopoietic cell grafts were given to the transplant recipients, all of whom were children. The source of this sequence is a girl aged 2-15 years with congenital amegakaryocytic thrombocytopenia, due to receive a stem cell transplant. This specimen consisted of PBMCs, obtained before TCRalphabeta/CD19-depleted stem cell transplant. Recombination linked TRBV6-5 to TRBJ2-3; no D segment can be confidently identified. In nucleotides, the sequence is TGTGCCAGCCACACTAGCACAGATACGCAGTATTTT. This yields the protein CASHTSTDTQYF.